Presented here are 28 T cell receptor beta chains from one specimen sequenced in a study of OX40 agonist ivuxolimab in advanced cancers. Measured with immunoSEQ multiplex PCR; TCRdb has only the in-frame clones, and not every one. The table lists 45,000 to 50,000 clones, about four fifths of them singletons. Sequenced here: CD4+ or CD8+ T cells sorted from blood, sampled in a trial of the OX40 agonist ivuxolimab. The receptors originated from an adult with an advanced solid tumor such as melanoma, head and neck, liver or kidney cancer.

In this sample, this clone turned up a few times. V usage is TRBV30 and J usage is TRBJ2-7; D is undetermined. There are 13 residues in the CDR3. The germline gives CDR1 GTSNPN, CDR2 SVGIG (reference sequence). V was cut by 2 bases and J by 0 bases, with 8 bases left in between. CDR3 amino acids: CAWSRDISYEQYF. CDR3 bases: TGTGCCTGGAGTCGTGACATCTCCTACGAGCAGTACTTC.

The genes are TRBV10-3 and TRBJ2-2, with 8 bases fitting TRBD1. The CDR3 consists of 14 residues. V trimming: 10 bases; J trimming: 3 bases; junction bases outside the gene matches: 7. Germline-derived CDR1 and CDR2 are ENHRY and SYGVKD. The CDR3 protein is CATAGGADTGELFF. CDR3 sequence (DNA): TGTGCCACCGCAGGGGGCGCCGACACCGGGGAGCTGTTTTTT.

The rearrangement links TRBV28 to TRBJ2-3; D is unresolved. Trimming took off 4 bases at V and 2 bases at J, with 13 bases between the two ends. The germline gives CDR1 MDHEN, CDR2 SYDVKM. The CDR3 runs 15 residues. The DNA of the CDR3 is TGTGCCAGCAGTTATGGAACGGCGAACACAGATACGCAGTATTTT. It codes for CASSYGTANTDTQYF.

This chain links TRBV27 with TRBJ2-1, with 7 bases matching TRBD1. Germline assignment: CDR1 MNHEY and CDR2 SMNVEV (reference sequence). CDR3 length: 15 residues. V lost 4 bases, J lost 3 bases, and 6 bases stayed unmatched. The CDR3 DNA reads TGTGCCAGCAGTTCCCGGGACAGAAACTACAATGAGCAGTTCTTC. Translation: CASSSRDRNYNEQFF.

This chain uses TRBV15 with TRBJ2-1; D unresolved. From germline, CDR1 is LNHNV and CDR2 YYDKDF (reference sequence). This CDR3 comprises 12 residues. The V gene lost 4 bases and the J gene lost 9 bases, with 10 bases spanning the gap. This chain's CDR3 is CATSKELGEQFF. DNA of the CDR3: TGTGCCACCAGCAAAGAGTTGGGTGAGCAGTTCTTC.

The chain recombines TRBV19 with TRBJ2-1; no reliable D call. V lost 3 bases, J lost 10 bases, and 13 bases lay in between. The CDR3 totals 13 residues. From germline, CDR1 is LNHDA and CDR2 SQIVND (reference sequence). The chain's CDR3 is CASSIPESSEQFF. The CDR3 DNA sequence: TGTGCCAGTAGTATCCCCGAATCCAGCGAGCAGTTCTTC.

J is TRBJ2-3 and V is TRBV27; D call uncertain. V was shortened by 6 bases and J by 7 bases, with 14 bases between the two germline ends. Germline-derived CDR1 and CDR2 are MNHEY and SMNVEV (reference sequence). This CDR3 comprises 13 residues. The CDR3 reads CASRPQILNTQYF. The CDR3 coding sequence is TGTGCCAGCAGACCTCAAATCTTAAATACGCAGTATTTT.

This chain connects TRBV5-6 to TRBJ2-1, with a tentative D call TRBD2 (7 bases). Germline loops: CDR1 SGHDT, CDR2 YYEEEE. This CDR3 is 14 amino acids long. Trimming took off 4 bases at V and 9 bases at J, with 17 bases between the two ends. CDR3 DNA: TGTGCCAGCAGCCCCCGGGGGCGGGAGACTGAGCAGTTCTTC. Residues: CASSPRGRETEQFF. Variable domain in full (rest from reference TRBV5-6 and TRBJ2-1): DAGVTQSPTHLIKTRGQQVTLRCSPKSGHDTVSWYQQALGQGPQFIFQYYEEEERQRGNFPDRFSGHQFPNYSSELNVNALLLGDSALYLCASSPRGRETEQFFGPGTRLTVL.

V is TRBV10-2 and J is TRBJ1-6; perhaps TRBD1 as D (5 bases). V was cut by 3 bases and J by 7 bases, with 13 bases left in between. CDR1 and CDR2 (germline): WSHSY, SAAADI. The length of the CDR3 is 15 residues. For the CDR3, the DNA is TGCGCCAGCAGTGACCCGCATGGGGGGAATTCACCCCTCCACTTT. Residues: CASSDPHGGNSPLHF.

The rearrangement links TRBV5-4 to TRBJ2-7, with 7 bases that match TRBD2. CDR3 length equals 13 residues. V shed 0 bases, J shed 6 bases, and the junction held 3 bases outside the gene matches. Germline values: CDR1 SGHNT, CDR2 YYREEE (reference sequence). The CDR3 spells CASSLEGGFEQYF. CDR3 DNA: TGTGCCAGCAGCTTGGAGGGAGGGTTCGAGCAGTACTTC.

The genes are TRBV15 and TRBJ1-6, with TRBD1 as a possible D gene (6 bases). Between the trimmed V and J ends, which lost 8 bases and 7 bases, there was a span of 18 bases. The germline CDR1 and CDR2 sequences are LNHNV and YYDKDF (reference sequence). The CDR3 has 15 residues. In nucleotides, the CDR3 is TGTGCCACCCGAGGGGGGGTACTAACCAATTCACCCCTCCACTTT. It encodes CATRGGVLTNSPLHF. Supplemented by reference TRBV15 and TRBJ1-6, the full variable domain reads DAMVIQNPRYQVTQFGKPVTLSCSQTLNHNVMYWYQQKSSQAPKLLFHYYDKDFNNEADTPDNFQSRRPNTSFCFLDIRSPGLGDTAMYLCATRGGVLTNSPLHFGNGTRLTVT.

This chain uses TRBV5-4 with TRBJ2-7, with a possible D match to TRBD2 (5 bases). The V gene lost 0 bases and the J gene lost 1 base, with 11 bases spanning the gap. Germline values: CDR1 SGHNT, CDR2 YYREEE (reference sequence). The CDR3 runs 15 residues. CDR3 nucleotide sequence: TGTGCCAGCAGCTTGGCGGGAAAAACGTCCTACGAGCAGTACTTC. Its protein is CASSLAGKTSYEQYF.

The V and J genes are TRBV6-1 and TRBJ2-5, with unresolved D. This CDR3 contains 14 residues. Germline V CDR1 and CDR2: MNHNS, SASEGT. Trimming pared 2 bases from V and 0 bases from J, leaving 7 bases between. CDR3 DNA: TGTGCCAGCAGTGAATCTCCTTACCAAGAGACCCAGTACTTC. As protein: CASSESPYQETQYF.

This sequence joins TRBV6-6 and TRBJ1-1; 7 bases are shared with TRBD1. The CDR3 has 14 amino acids. V was pared by 6 bases and J by 0 bases, with 4 bases of the junction left unmatched. Per germline, CDR1 MNHNY and CDR2 SVGAGI (reference sequence). CDR3 sequence reads: CASSRTGLNTEAFF. The CDR3 nucleotides read TGTGCCAGCAGCCGGACAGGCCTGAACACTGAAGCTTTCTTT.

This chain connects TRBV7-3 to TRBJ2-3; TRBD2 aligns across 8 bases. The V and J ends lost 5 bases and 0 bases, in that order; junction bases with no gene match: 10. Germline-derived CDR1 and CDR2 are SGHTA and FQGTGA. CDR3 length: 17 residues. The CDR3 is CASSPKGVAGSTDTQYF. In DNA form, the CDR3 reads TGTGCCAGCAGCCCCAAGGGTGTAGCGGGAAGCACAGATACGCAGTATTTT.

A single count supports this clone. This chain's CDR3 is CASSLEVPAGVDEQFF. The CDR3 DNA is TGCGCCAGCAGCTTGGAGGTTCCAGCGGGAGTGGATGAGCAGTTCTTC. The V gene is TRBV5-1, the J gene TRBJ2-1, with 8 bases lining up with TRBD2. This CDR3 is built from 16 residues. With 0 bases clipped from V and 8 bases from J, the junction kept 10 bases outside the gene matches. Germline assignment: CDR1 SGHRS and CDR2 YFSETQ.

The J gene is TRBJ1-1, the V gene TRBV18; 7 bases match TRBD1. The CDR3 sequence is 18 residues long. In germline, CDR1 is KGHSH, CDR2 LQKENI. V lost 2 bases to trimming and J lost 2 bases; unmatched junction nucleotides: 14. The CDR3 DNA reads TGTGCCAGCTCACCAATTACCGGGACAGCCACCAGAAACACTGAAGCTTTCTTT. Protein product: CASSPITGTATRNTEAFF.

V usage is TRBV7-3 and J usage is TRBJ2-6; 7 bases map to TRBD1. The CDR3 is 15 residues long. Germline V gene sequence: CDR1 SGHTA, CDR2 FQGTGA. The J segment lost 13 bases and the V segment lost 5 bases, leaving 14 bases of the junction unmatched. CDR3 bases: TGTGCCAGCAGCCCCTCGGACAGGCCTTTAAGGGTCCTGACTTTC. Its protein product is CASSPSDRPLRVLTF.

The V gene is TRBV19, the J gene TRBJ2-7; TRBD2 is a possible D gene (5 bases). Trimming shortened V by 1 base and J by 3 bases, and 10 bases separated the two germline ends. This CDR3 is built from 14 residues. The germline V gene has CDR1 LNHDA and CDR2 SQIVND (reference sequence). The CDR3 sequence is CASSIVKGGYEQYF. The DNA of the CDR3 is TGTGCCAGTAGTATAGTTAAAGGAGGCTACGAGCAGTACTTC. The variable domain in full, with the rest retrieved from reference TRBV19 and TRBJ2-7, is DGGITQSPKYLFRKEGQNVTLSCEQNLNHDAMYWYRQDPGQGLRLIYYSQIVNDFQKGDIAEGYSVSREKKESFPLTVTSAQKNPTAFYLCASSIVKGGYEQYFGPGTRLTVT.

About this clone: An end of the junction does not agree with germline; a read error may underlie this. The CDR3 loop is CSVEDPAGGLF. Written as DNA, the CDR3 is TGCAGCGTTGAAGATCCGGCGGGCGGCCTCTTC. This rearrangement joins TRBV29-1 to TRBJ1-2; D not certain. The length of the CDR3 is 11 residues. CDR1 and CDR2 from the germline V gene are SQVTM and ANQGSEA.

This clone was counted only a few times. This chain connects TRBV2 to TRBJ1-5; D not resolved. The CDR3 consists of 13 residues. V was trimmed by 7 bases and J by 3 bases, leaving 10 bases between them. Per the germline V gene, CDR1 is SNHLY and CDR2 is FYNNEI. The CDR3 nucleotides read TGTGCCAGCATTTCCCAGGCCAATCAGCCCCAGCATTTT. It yields the protein CASISQANQPQHF.

The V and J genes are TRBV5-1 and TRBJ2-1, with 10 bases that match TRBD2. With V trimmed by 4 bases and J by 5 bases, 24 bases remained unmatched. Germline V gene sequence: CDR1 SGHRS, CDR2 YFSETQ. The CDR3 consists of 21 residues. Here the CDR3 reads CASSQSGLAGERMGGHNEQFF. CDR3 coding DNA: TGCGCCAGCAGCCAAAGCGGGCTAGCGGGAGAGAGAATGGGGGGGCACAATGAGCAGTTCTTC.

In DNA form, the CDR3 reads TGTGCCAGCAGTGACCTGCCCGGGAGGGGGGGGCAGCCCCAGCATTTT. Residues: CASSDLPGRGGQPQHF. V is TRBV2 and J is TRBJ1-5; tentatively, D is TRBD1 (6 bases). Trimming pared 3 bases from V and 7 bases from J, leaving 19 bases between. The germline CDR1 and CDR2 sequences are SNHLY and FYNNEI. This CDR3 is built from 16 residues.

This chain joins TRBV6-1 and TRBJ1-1; D remains ambiguous. The CDR3 loop spans 15 amino acids. Germline V lookup: CDR1 MNHNS, CDR2 SASEGT. The ends were cut back, 1 base at V and 2 bases at J, with 11 bases in the middle. In DNA, the CDR3 is TGTGCCAGCAGTGAAGGTACGGAGACTAACACTGAAGCTTTCTTT. It is translated as CASSEGTETNTEAFF.

The J gene is TRBJ1-1, the V gene TRBV6-5; the match to TRBD1 covers 7 bases. Germline assignment: CDR1 MNHEY and CDR2 SVGAGI. This CDR3 is built from 14 residues. Trimming at V came to 10 bases and at J to 5 bases, leaving 13 bases not matched to a gene. The CDR3 loop is CATRTGVGGTEAFF. The CDR3 nucleotides read TGTGCCACCCGAACAGGGGTAGGGGGGACTGAAGCTTTCTTT.

The chain couples TRBV7-8 to TRBJ1-1; no definite D call. Trimming removed 3 bases from V and 0 bases from J, with 5 bases in between. The CDR3 has 13 residues. Germline CDR1 and CDR2: SGHVS and FQNEAQ. CDR3 protein: CASSFRMNTEAFF. The DNA for the CDR3 is TGTGCCAGCAGCTTTAGGATGAACACTGAAGCTTTCTTT.

The V call is TRBV6-6, the J call TRBJ1-1; D uncertain. Trimming removed 4 bases at V and 8 bases at J, with 8 bases between. Per germline, CDR1 MNHNY and CDR2 SVGAGI (reference sequence). The CDR3 runs 11 residues. DNA for the CDR3: TGTGCCAGCAGTTTTGCGGCAGAAGCTTTCTTT. The encoded protein is CASSFAAEAFF.

This clone was found a few times. The genes are TRBV6-5 and TRBJ2-7; no reliable D call. Germline CDR1 MNHEY, CDR2 SVGAGI. CDR3 length: 11 amino acids. Trimming cost V 6 bases and J 6 bases, with 9 bases left between them. DNA for the CDR3: TGTGCCAGCAGGGTCGGCCGCGAGCAGTACTTC. This sequence encodes CASRVGREQYF.